This TCR beta chain derives from a study of response to subunit inactivated influenza vaccine. Study results and limitations: Authors suggested each seasonal influenza vaccination recruits few new T cells.

Details on this clonotype: Antigen unknown.

TCRdb used MiXCR to reprocess the RT-PCR reads, holding one entry per CDR3 protein. The sample consists of about 610,000 distinct CDR3 sequences, 14% of them appearing once. The sequencing used PBMCs from blood, collected 11 to 12 days after vaccination. The TCR was taken from a man aged 50 to 59 who received an inactivated influenza vaccine.

The CDR3 loop reads CASRSLTSTGELFF. The CDR3 DNA is TGTGCCAGCAGGTCCTTAACTTCCACCGGGGAGCTGTTTTTT. This chain links TRBV12-3 or TRBV12-4 with TRBJ2-2; no clear D. The CDR3 consists of 14 residues. Trimming pared 6 bases from V and 4 bases from J, leaving 12 bases between.